The source of this T cell receptor (beta chain) is a study of identical twins (dated by TCRdb to the mid-2010s). At the level of the whole study: TCR alpha and beta repertoires from monozygotic twins, unrelated adults of various ages and cord blood were deep-sequenced to test whether fetal clonotypes persist. To rule out contamination, the twin experiments were replicated at different times with different library preparation protocols.

On this clonotype itself: Its specific antigen is unknown. Base-call qualities are not available, and no considerably larger clone is one nucleotide away.

General findings and caveats noted by the study authors: Zero-insertion analyses could be partly confounded by invariant T cells such as MAIT and iNKT, though diverse VJ usage argued against such confounding for most clonotypes. A weaker excess of twin sharing was found in beta out-of-frame sequences because the signal-to-noise ratio was lowered by fewer shared sequences. Compared with coincidental sharing between unrelated individuals, out-of-frame TCR alpha sequences shared between twins showed an excess of sequences with low generation probability. Abundant cord blood beta clonotypes had fewer insertions, young adult naive repertoires showed a similar but weaker trend, and memory repertoires showed no such trend. Out-of-frame TCR alpha sharing in monozygotic twins was systematically underestimated by recombination models, whereas sharing between unrelated individuals was in agreement with the recombination models. Because the same donors could not be followed over many years, conclusions were based on cross-sectional statistical analysis.

Every donor was a healthy Caucasian. Three pairs of female monozygotic twins, all aged roughly 18 to 29 years, were included in the twin cohort. Positive isolation kits from Invitrogen were used to isolate CD4+ and CD8+ T cell populations. The method was 5' RACE. These reads were obtained on an Illumina HiSeq 2000. Template switching introduced a universal primer binding site; the final cDNA contained a unique molecular identifier, enabling accurate counting of TCR cDNA molecules. Specific primers in the conserved constant-segment region were used to synthesize first-strand cDNA for TCR alpha and beta chains. To control for contamination, every cDNA library was double barcoded, receiving both a SMART-Mk sample barcode and Illumina barcodes. TruSeq adapter sequences, together with Illumina sample barcodes, were added in two successive PCR steps. The Illumina HiSeq platform was used with custom primers to sequence TCR alpha and beta cDNA libraries. Per the authors' processing: Unique molecular identifiers were extracted from raw reads with MiGEC, and CDR3 positions were determined with MiXCR. For each individual, recombination models were inferred using an EM algorithm with the repgenHMM and IGoR tools. The analysis of shared clonotypes was done with the tcR package in R, with sharing normalized by the product of cloneset sizes. Out-of-frame nonproductive sequences were analyzed to study raw recombination free of thymic and clonal selection effects. Clones were called with MiXCR by TCRdb after fastp trimmed the public reads at Q25, and only in-frame beta chains were retained. Rows with one shared CDR3 protein collapse into an entry with the most common genes and DNA. TCRdb's processing, not the authors', yielded these V and J calls. The sample table lists 400,000 to 650,000 distinct CDR3 sequences, about 20% of them with a count of one. The ten largest account for 0.75% to 0.95% of the sample.

The data also belong to a second study, concerning T cells expressing NK-cell markers. The second study's authors report: Three sorted T-cell subsets (CD3+CD56+NKG2C+, CD3+CD56+NKG2C- and CD3+CD56-NKG2C+) from about 8 donors had their TCR beta-chain repertoires profiled. Among the eight sequenced donors, seven were HCMV-seropositive and one was HCMV-seronegative. To restrict sorting to alphabetaTCR-expressing T cells, an anti-gammadeltaTCR antibody was added in several experiments. In a handful of donors, the dominant CD3+CD56+NKG2C+ clonotypes were among the top 10 CD8+ clonotypes and accounted for roughly 1.0-8% of CD8+ T cells. Those dominant clonotypes were again the most abundant among CD3+CD56-NKG2C+ cells in a handful of donors, at about 28.3-60.1%. Whether the expanded NKG2C-expressing T cell clones were specific for HCMV antigens was left unclear. The eight sequenced donors were randomly selected healthy volunteers, three men and five women. To determine HCMV serostatus, a commercial ELISA kit was used to detect HCMV-specific IgG in serum. MIGEC was used to demultiplex reads and group the reads by UMI, and MiTCR was used to assemble and quantify clonotypes. To remove erroneous sequences, TCR cDNA sequences were retained only when supported by two or more reads. The tcR package was used for downstream repertoire analysis, and clonotypes were matched across fractions by CDR3 nucleotide sequence plus V segment. Antigen specificity was annotated against VDJdb with VDJmatch, allowing one amino acid substitution in CDR3.

The source of this sequence is a woman in her late teens or twenties in good health. The sequenced material came from CD4+ T cells sorted from blood.

DNA sequence: TGCAGTGCTCGGCGGGACACCGGCAATCAGCCCCAGCATTTT. This codes for CSARRDTGNQPQHF. The V gene is TRBV20-1 and the J gene is TRBJ1-5; matching of 6 bases hints at TRBD1 as the D gene. CDR1 and CDR2, looked up from the germline V gene (reference sequence), are DFQATT and SNEGSKA. Relative to germline, V is 5 bases shorter and J is 2 bases shorter, with 13 bases between their ends. The CDR3 sequence holds 14 residues, the cysteine and phenylalanine included. The kept DNA is CDR3 alone, 42 bases in frame from the first base.